Presented here are 24 T cell receptor beta chains from one specimen sequenced in a study of shared clonotypes between healthy human individuals. This table comes from immunoSEQ multiplex PCR, and its TCRdb copy is limited to in-frame clones, with some not included. The table records around 2,000,000 clones, about 95% of them present only once. Sample: naive CD4+ T cells sorted from blood. Regarding subset: CD45RA+ positively selected. These receptors originate from a man younger than 30 in good health.

The chain combines TRBV6-1 with TRBJ2-3, with a possible D match to TRBD2 (5 bases). The CDR3 covers 15 residues. Germline V lookup: CDR1 MNHNS, CDR2 SASEGT. Trimming took off 6 bases at V and 0 bases at J, with 13 bases between the two ends. The CDR3: CASSGLGSSTDTQYF. In DNA form, the CDR3 reads TGTGCCAGCAGCGGACTGGGATCTAGCACAGATACGCAGTATTTT.

The chain employs TRBV28 and TRBJ2-5; D might be TRBD1 or TRBD2, each matching 5 bases. The CDR3 consists of 12 residues. Germline CDR1 MDHEN, CDR2 SYDVKM. The germline V and J ends were trimmed by 8 bases and 5 bases, with 12 bases remaining between them. The chain's CDR3 is CASRGPTETQYF. CDR3 sequence (DNA): TGTGCCAGCCGGGGCCCTACCGAGACCCAGTACTTC.

As concerns this clone: This specimen includes other DNA sequences encoding the same CDR3. This chain connects TRBV7-9 to TRBJ2-7; 9 positions agree with TRBD1. CDR1 and CDR2 (germline): SEHNR, FQNEAQ (reference sequence). This CDR3 region has 14 residues. V lost 3 bases and J lost 1; bases outside the gene matches: 1. This CDR3 is CASSLGTGSYEQYF. The CDR3 DNA reads as TGTGCCAGCAGCTTGGGGACAGGGTCCTACGAGCAGTACTTC.

The gene calls are TRBV13 and TRBJ2-3, with 9 bases lining up with TRBD2. V dropped 5 bases and J dropped 3; count of bases not matched to a gene: 6. Per the germline V gene, CDR1 is PRHDT and CDR2 is FYEKMQ (reference sequence). The length of the CDR3 is 15 residues. The CDR3 spells CASSLNSGRTDTQYF. The CDR3 DNA is TGTGCCAGCAGCCTAAATAGCGGGAGAACAGATACGCAGTATTTT.

The chain uses TRBV19 and TRBJ1-6, with 8 bases lining up with TRBD1. The germline CDR1 and CDR2 sequences are LNHDA and SQIVND (reference sequence). J lost 7 bases, V lost 8 bases, and 4 bases had no gene match. This CDR3 spans 13 amino acids. The CDR3 DNA reads TGTGCCAGTTCGACAGGGGTAAATTCACCCCTCCACTTT. This translates into CASSTGVNSPLHF.

Comments on this clone: The sample holds other DNA sequences that translate to the same CDR3. CDR3 residues: CASSPVNTGELFF. CDR3 nucleotides: TGTGCCAGCTCACCCGTAAACACCGGGGAGCTGTTTTTT. This chain links TRBV18 with TRBJ2-2, with no clear D. The CDR3 length is 13 residues. Deletions cut 3 bases from V and 2 bases from J, with 4 bases between. CDR1 KGHSH and CDR2 LQKENI come from the germline V gene.

The V and J genes are TRBV2 and TRBJ2-1; D might be TRBD2 (6 bases). The CDR3 runs 16 residues. The germline CDR1 and CDR2 sequences are SNHLY and FYNNEI. Trimming took 4 bases from V and 13 from J, leaving 26 bases between them. CDR3 sequence: CASSALRGSVGPNQFF. The CDR3 region has the DNA TGTGCCAGCAGTGCCCTTCGGGGGAGTGTGGGTCCTAATCAGTTCTTC. Full variable domain (remainder filled in from reference TRBV2 and TRBJ2-1): EPEVTQTPSHQVTQMGQEVILRCVPISNHLYFYWYRQILGQKVEFLVSFYNNEISEKSEIFDDQFSVERPDGSNFTLKIRSTKLEDSAMYFCASSALRGSVGPNQFFGPGTRLTVL.

The genes are TRBV11-2 and TRBJ1-6; the D is unclear. The CDR3 consists of 13 residues. Trimming took off 5 bases at V and 1 base at J, with 3 bases between the two ends. Germline V gene lookup returns CDR1 SGHAT and CDR2 FQNNGV. The CDR3 region is CASSPSYNSPLHF. CDR3 nucleotides: TGTGCCAGCAGCCCGTCCTATAATTCACCCCTCCACTTT.

J is TRBJ1-1 and V is TRBV27; D might be TRBD1 (6 bases). From germline, CDR1 is MNHEY and CDR2 SMNVEV (reference sequence). Between the trimmed V and J ends, which lost 6 bases and 5 bases, there was a span of 16 bases. CDR3 length: 14 residues. The CDR3 region has the DNA TGTGCCAGCAGAGGAGCAGGGGTAAGGACTGAAGCTTTCTTT. Amino acids: CASRGAGVRTEAFF.

V usage is TRBV6-5 and J usage is TRBJ1-1; D call uncertain. CDR3 size: 13 residues. Germline V gives CDR1 MNHEY, CDR2 SVGAGI. Between the trimmed V and J ends, which lost 6 bases and 4 bases, there was a span of 12 bases. CDR3 DNA sequence: TGTGCCAGCAGCTTAGTTATCGGCACTGAAGCTTTCTTT. This translates into CASSLVIGTEAFF.

This clone was recorded once. V and J are TRBV6-1 and TRBJ2-1; unclear D gene. The V and J ends lost 3 bases and 3 bases respectively, with 12 bases between them. CDR3 size: 15 residues. Germline CDR1 reads MNHNS; CDR2 reads SASEGT. CDR3 nucleotide sequence: TGTGCCAGCAGTGACGTAATGACCGTCTACAATGAGCAGTTCTTC. Residues: CASSDVMTVYNEQFF.

The chain is built from TRBV4-3 and TRBJ2-7, with TRBD2 as a possible D gene (5 bases). The CDR3 runs 17 residues. V shed 0 bases and J shed 3 bases, with 18 bases lying between them. Germline CDR1 LGHNA, CDR2 YSLEER. The DNA of the CDR3 is TGCGCCAGCAGCCAAGAAGACGGGAACCCCAACTACTACGAGCAGTACTTC. Its translation: CASSQEDGNPNYYEQYF.

The V and J genes are TRBV6-5 and TRBJ2-2, with 7 nucleotides matching TRBD1. The CDR3 is 15 amino acids. Trimming removed 2 bases from V and 0 bases from J; junction bases left unmatched: 0. Per germline, CDR1 MNHEY and CDR2 SVGAGI. CDR3 sequence reads: CASSYTGANTGELFF. As DNA, the CDR3 is TGTGCCAGCAGTTACACAGGGGCGAACACCGGGGAGCTGTTTTTT.

This chain connects TRBV27 to TRBJ1-6; D might be TRBD1 (5 bases). The CDR3 is 16 amino acids. The germline V gene encodes CDR1 MNHEY and CDR2 SMNVEV (reference sequence). Trimming pared 6 bases from V and 0 bases from J, leaving 12 bases between. The CDR3 DNA is TGTGCCAGCAGCGGCAGGGTTAGCTCCTATAATTCACCCCTCCACTTT. As protein: CASSGRVSSYNSPLHF.

The chain employs TRBV18 and TRBJ2-7, with TRBD1 as a possible D gene (6 bases). V dropped 6 bases and J dropped 0 bases, with 30 bases sitting between them. Germline V CDR1 and CDR2: KGHSH, LQKENI. This CDR3 is built from 20 residues. The CDR3 region has the DNA TGTGCCAGCTCCCCAACAGGGCCGGGGTTAATAGGTCCAGGCTCCTACGAGCAGTACTTC. This encodes CASSPTGPGLIGPGSYEQYF.

CDR3 in DNA: TGTGCCATCAGTGAGTCGCTAGCAGGCTCCGGAGATACGCAGTATTTT. It codes for CAISESLAGSGDTQYF. V and J are TRBV10-3 and TRBJ2-3; D is perhaps TRBD2 (5 bases). The CDR3 contains 16 residues. Trimming removed 0 bases from V and 5 bases from J, with 15 bases in between. Germline V gene lookup returns CDR1 ENHRY and CDR2 SYGVKD.

The chain couples TRBV14 to TRBJ2-1; D not resolved. CDR1 is SGHDN and CDR2 is FVKESK in the germline V gene. V lost 0 bases to trimming and J lost 9 bases, with 6 bases between them. The CDR3 has 12 residues. CDR3 in DNA: TGTGCCAGCAGCCAAGAGTGGGGTGAGCAGTTCTTC. Its translation: CASSQEWGEQFF.

The chain carries TRBV10-3 and TRBJ1-2, with no clear D. Looked up from germline, CDR1 is ENHRY and CDR2 is SYGVKD. The CDR3 is 14 amino acids. Deletions cut 3 bases from V and 0 bases from J, with 8 bases between. The CDR3 reads CAISDSAANYGYTF. The CDR3 DNA reads as TGTGCCATCAGTGACAGCGCCGCTAACTATGGCTACACCTTC.

This clone was seen only once. The gene calls are TRBV10-3 and TRBJ2-5, with D possibly matching TRBD1 (6 bases). Germline CDR1 and CDR2: ENHRY and SYGVKD. V was cut by 6 bases and J by 2 bases, with 13 bases left in between. The CDR3 extends over 14 amino acids. In nucleotides, the CDR3 is TGTGCCATCAGCCCGAACAGGGATCAAGAGACCCAGTACTTC. This sequence encodes CAISPNRDQETQYF.

The chain joins TRBV5-4 to TRBJ2-1; a possible D gene is TRBD2 (5 bases). Germline V lookup: CDR1 SGHNT, CDR2 YYREEE (reference sequence). The CDR3 consists of 15 residues. The V and J ends lost 0 bases and 4 bases respectively, with 11 bases between them. The CDR3 here is CASSLGAVLYNEQFF. DNA for the CDR3: TGTGCCAGCAGCTTGGGAGCGGTCCTTTACAATGAGCAGTTCTTC.

This clone showed up just once. The chain links TRBV9 to TRBJ2-1; no clear D. This CDR3 contains 14 residues. Trimming cost V 0 bases and J 6 bases, with 10 bases left between them. Per germline, CDR1 SGDLS and CDR2 YYNGEE. The CDR3 here is CASSVDGRSNEQFF. The CDR3 DNA follows: TGTGCCAGCAGCGTAGACGGGCGGAGCAATGAGCAGTTCTTC.

The V call is TRBV5-1, the J call TRBJ2-1; 9 positions match TRBD2. Unmatched junction bases numbered 6, after V lost 2 bases and J lost 6 bases. CDR3 length: 15 residues. Germline loops: CDR1 SGHRS, CDR2 YFSETQ. The CDR3 sequence is CASSFMTSGRNEQFF. Here the CDR3 DNA reads TGCGCCAGCAGCTTTATGACTAGCGGTCGCAATGAGCAGTTCTTC.

The chain carries TRBV9 and TRBJ2-1; D might be TRBD1 (5 bases). The CDR3 has 15 residues. The V end lost 3 bases, the J end lost 0 bases, and 10 bases lay between the germline ends. Germline V gene data show CDR1 as SGDLS and CDR2 as YYNGEE. CDR3 sequence: CASSDTGNSYNEQFF. Written as DNA, the CDR3 is TGTGCCAGCAGCGACACAGGTAACTCCTACAATGAGCAGTTCTTC. Combining the CDR3 with reference TRBV9 and TRBJ2-1 gives the whole variable domain DSGVTQTPKHLITATGQRVTLRCSPRSGDLSVYWYQQSLDQGLQFLIQYYNGEERAKGNILERFSAQQFPDLHSELNLSSLELGDSALYFCASSDTGNSYNEQFFGPGTRLTVL.

The chain carries TRBV7-8 and TRBJ2-2; D unresolved. V was shortened by 3 bases and J by 3 bases, with 8 bases between the two germline ends. The CDR3 is made up of 14 amino acids. Germline V lookup: CDR1 SGHVS, CDR2 FQNEAQ. The CDR3 DNA sequence: TGTGCCAGCAGCTTGGGCTCAGACACCGGGGAGCTGTTTTTT. Translation: CASSLGSDTGELFF.